These 15 T cell receptor beta chains share one sample of origin, sequenced in a study of human T cells and chemical hapten exposure. TCRdb redid the calling of the RACE reads with MiXCR, one entry per CDR3 protein. The profile covers about 160,000 distinct CDR3 sequences, with approximately 30% appearing a single time and about 2% taken by the ten largest. Time point noted: patch test 3, about 24 weeks after DPC sensitization. Treatment given: therapeutic diphenylcyclopropenone sensitization with weekly scalp DPC. This specimen was whole blood, taken in connection with sensitization to the hapten diphenylcyclopropenone (DPC). These receptors came from a woman between 18 and 30 years old with alopecia areata. Some clones in this sample may be carry-over from other donors' samples.

The chain uses TRBV20-1 and TRBJ2-1; D gene unclear. The germline CDR1 and CDR2 sequences are DFQATT and SNEGSKA (reference sequence). This CDR3 comprises 15 residues. The V gene lost 0 bases and the J gene lost 2 bases, with 11 bases spanning the gap. CDR3 DNA sequence: TGCAGTGCTAGAGATGATGGGCTAACCTACAATGAGCAGTTCTTC. Protein: CSARDDGLTYNEQFF.

This clonotype showed up just a few times. This chain connects TRBV7-8 to TRBJ2-1; 7 nucleotides line up with TRBD1. CDR1 and CDR2 from the germline V gene are SGHVS and FQNEAQ. Trimming took 4 bases from V and 2 from J; bases not matched to a gene: 5. CDR3 length: 15 residues. CDR3 loop: CASSSGTAAYNEQFF. The DNA for the CDR3 is TGTGCCAGCAGCTCCGGGACAGCAGCCTACAATGAGCAGTTCTTC.

This clonotype was detected ten times or more. The chain carries TRBV7-3 and TRBJ1-2; 8 bases are shared with TRBD1. The CDR3 is 15 amino acids. With 1 base clipped from V and 6 bases from J, the junction kept 7 bases outside the gene matches. Germline V CDR1 and CDR2: SGHTA, FQGTGA. The CDR3 sequence is CASSLIPGQGNGYTF. The CDR3 bases are TGTGCCAGCAGCTTAATACCAGGACAGGGAAATGGCTACACCTTC.

In DNA form, the CDR3 reads TGTGCCAGCACCCACAGGGCTTTGGAGACCCAGTACTTC. It translates to CASTHRALETQYF. The rearrangement joins TRBV7-2 to TRBJ2-5; D perhaps matches TRBD1 (6 bases). CDR1 and CDR2 from the germline V gene are SGHTA and FQGNSA. V was trimmed by 7 bases and J by 5 bases, leaving 14 bases between them. The CDR3 is 13 amino acids.

This clonotype was picked up a small number of times. One junction end does not reproduce the germline sequence, and a read error may be involved. The V gene is TRBV5-5, the J gene TRBJ2-1; no definite D call. The CDR3 loop spans 14 amino acids. Germline values: CDR1 SGHKS, CDR2 YYEKEE (reference sequence). CDR3 residues: CASSSWGSYNEQFF. The CDR3 region has the DNA TGTGCGAGCAGCTCATGGGGCTCCTACAATGAGCAGTTCTTC. Using reference TRBV5-5 and TRBJ2-1 for the parts outside the CDR3, the full variable domain is DAGVTQSPTHLIKTRGQQVTLRCSPISGHKSVSWYQQVLGQGPQFIFQYYEKEERGRGNFPDRFSARQFPNYSSELNVNALLLGDSALYLCASSSWGSYNEQFFGPGTRLTVL.

The chain links TRBV3-1 to TRBJ2-1; 11 bases fit TRBD2. The CDR3 sequence is 18 residues long. Germline V gene data show CDR1 as LGHDT and CDR2 as YNNKEL (reference sequence). Trimming at V came to 0 bases and at J to 3 bases, leaving 7 bases not matched to a gene. The CDR3 spells CASSQETSGGSLYNEQFF. The DNA for the CDR3 is TGTGCCAGCAGCCAAGAAACTAGCGGGGGATCCCTCTACAATGAGCAGTTCTTC.

This clonotype has only a few counts. The V call is TRBV15, the J call TRBJ2-7; no reliable D call. The germline CDR1 and CDR2 sequences are LNHNV and YYDKDF (reference sequence). Trimming cost V 1 base and J 3 bases, with 10 bases left between them. The CDR3 has 14 amino acids. The chain's CDR3 is CATSRVAGNYEQYF. The CDR3 DNA sequence: TGTGCCACCAGCAGAGTTGCAGGAAACTACGAGCAGTACTTC. The whole variable domain, filled in from reference TRBV15 and TRBJ2-7, reads DAMVIQNPRYQVTQFGKPVTLSCSQTLNHNVMYWYQQKSSQAPKLLFHYYDKDFNNEADTPDNFQSRRPNTSFCFLDIRSPGLGDTAMYLCATSRVAGNYEQYFGPGTRLTVT.

This chain uses TRBV4-1 with TRBJ2-3; no reliable D call. CDR1 MGHRA and CDR2 YSYEKL come from the germline V gene. V was clipped by 1 base and J by 4 bases, with 9 bases between them. The CDR3 length is 14 residues. This CDR3 reads CASSQGSPPDTQYF. The CDR3 coding sequence is TGCGCCAGCAGCCAAGGGTCCCCCCCAGATACGCAGTATTTT.

This clonotype was seen a handful of times. The chain links TRBV27 to TRBJ2-7; D tentatively fits TRBD1 or TRBD2 (5 bases each). Trimming took 1 base from V and 5 from J, leaving 9 bases between them. This CDR3 region has 13 residues. Germline V gene lookup returns CDR1 MNHEY and CDR2 SMNVEV (reference sequence). The CDR3 sequence is CASSLYGDHEQYF. As DNA, the CDR3 is TGTGCCAGCAGTTTATACGGGGACCACGAGCAGTACTTC.

V and J are TRBV2 and TRBJ1-2, with 10 nucleotides matching TRBD1. Germline V gene data show CDR1 as SNHLY and CDR2 as FYNNEI. CDR3 length: 16 residues. J gave up 6 bases and V 6 bases, and 13 bases lay outside the gene matches. The CDR3 region has the DNA TGTGCCAGCAGCGCCGCTTCTACGACAGGGGGCGATGGCTACACCTTC. Its translation is CASSAASTTGGDGYTF.

This chain uses TRBV2 with TRBJ2-5, with D perhaps matching TRBD2 (6 bases). There are 13 residues in the CDR3. V was trimmed by 4 bases and J by 0 bases, leaving 6 bases between them. Germline V CDR1 and CDR2: SNHLY, FYNNEI. The chain's CDR3 is CASSAGDQETQYF. CDR3 sequence (DNA): TGTGCCAGCAGTGCGGGGGACCAAGAGACCCAGTACTTC.

This clonotype was detected a few times. The rearrangement uses TRBV7-9 and TRBJ2-6, with D possibly matching TRBD2 (6 bases). Trimming shortened V by 5 bases and J by 0 bases, and 14 bases separated the two germline ends. CDR3 length: 17 amino acids. In germline, CDR1 is SEHNR, CDR2 FQNEAQ (reference sequence). DNA of the CDR3: TGTGCCAGCAGCCACCGTGGGGGGATCTCTGGGGCCAACGTCCTGACTTTC. Translating it yields CASSHRGGISGANVLTF.

The chain carries TRBV7-9 and TRBJ1-5; D remains unclear. CDR1 and CDR2 (germline): SEHNR, FQNEAQ (reference sequence). The CDR3 extends over 13 amino acids. Trimming removed 2 bases from V and 3 bases from J, with 5 bases in between. CDR3 DNA sequence: TGTGCCAGCAGCTTACTGTTCAATCAGCCCCAGCATTTT. It is translated as CASSLLFNQPQHF.

V usage is TRBV27 and J usage is TRBJ2-5; no reliable D call. The CDR3 is 14 residues long. Germline CDR1 reads MNHEY; CDR2 reads SMNVEV (reference sequence). V lost 5 bases, J lost 6 bases, and 16 bases lay in between. For the CDR3, the DNA is TGTGCCAGCAGTCCAGACGTATCCGCAAAGACCCAGTACTTC. Translated, it gives CASSPDVSAKTQYF.

This clonotype was seen only once. V and J are TRBV25-1 and TRBJ1-1, with unresolved D. Trimming left V 4 bases short and J 4 bases short, with 10 bases between. In germline, CDR1 is MGHDK, CDR2 SYGVNS. The length of the CDR3 is 13 residues. CDR3 nucleotide sequence: TGTGCCAGCAGTGGTGGATGGGGCACTGAAGCTTTCTTT. It is translated as CASSGGWGTEAFF.